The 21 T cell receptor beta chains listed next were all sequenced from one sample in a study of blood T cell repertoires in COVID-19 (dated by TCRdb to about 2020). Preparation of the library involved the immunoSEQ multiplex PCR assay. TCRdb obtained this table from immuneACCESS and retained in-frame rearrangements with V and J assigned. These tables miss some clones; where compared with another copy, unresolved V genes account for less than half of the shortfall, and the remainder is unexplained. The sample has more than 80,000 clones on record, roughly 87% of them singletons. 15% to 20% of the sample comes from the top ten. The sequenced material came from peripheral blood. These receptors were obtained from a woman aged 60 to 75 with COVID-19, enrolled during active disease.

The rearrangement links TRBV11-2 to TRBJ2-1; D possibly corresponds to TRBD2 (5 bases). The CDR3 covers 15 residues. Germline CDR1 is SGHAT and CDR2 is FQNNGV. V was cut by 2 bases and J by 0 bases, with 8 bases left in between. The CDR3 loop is CASSLWGASYNEQFF. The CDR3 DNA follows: TGTGCCAGCAGCTTATGGGGAGCCTCCTACAATGAGCAGTTCTTC.

CDR3: CASSKETGGDQETQYF. For the CDR3, the DNA is TGTGCCAGCAGCAAAGAGACAGGGGGGGACCAAGAGACCCAGTACTTC. This chain links TRBV21-1 with TRBJ2-5; TRBD1 was called by the table and not checked on the DNA. TRBV21-1 is an annotated pseudogene. CDR3 length: 16 residues.

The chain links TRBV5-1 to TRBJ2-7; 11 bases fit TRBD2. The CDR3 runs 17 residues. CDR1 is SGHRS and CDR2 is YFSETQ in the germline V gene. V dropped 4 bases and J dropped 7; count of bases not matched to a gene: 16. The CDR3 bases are TGCGCCAGCAGCGCGAGCGCTAGCGGGGGGCCCTCTGGGGAGCAGTACTTC. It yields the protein CASSASASGGPSGEQYF.

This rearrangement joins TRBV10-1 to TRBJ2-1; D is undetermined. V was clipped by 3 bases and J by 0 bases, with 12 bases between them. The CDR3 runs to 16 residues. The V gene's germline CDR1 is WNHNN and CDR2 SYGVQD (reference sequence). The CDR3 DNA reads TGCGCCAGCAGTGATGGCGGAACCAGCTCCTACAATGAGCAGTTCTTC. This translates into CASSDGGTSSYNEQFF.

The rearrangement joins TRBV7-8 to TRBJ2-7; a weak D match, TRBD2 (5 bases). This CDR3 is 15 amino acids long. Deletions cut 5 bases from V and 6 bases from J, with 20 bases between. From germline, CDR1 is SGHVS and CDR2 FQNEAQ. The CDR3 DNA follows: TGTGCCAGCAGCCGGAGGTCCGTCTCCCCCGCCGAGCAGTACTTC. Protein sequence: CASSRRSVSPAEQYF.

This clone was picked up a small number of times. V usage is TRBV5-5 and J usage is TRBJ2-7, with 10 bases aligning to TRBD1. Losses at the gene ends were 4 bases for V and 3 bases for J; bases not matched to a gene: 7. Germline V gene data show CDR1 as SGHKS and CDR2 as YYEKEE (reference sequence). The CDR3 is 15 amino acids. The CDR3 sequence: CASSPPGQGNYEQYF. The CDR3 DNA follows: TGTGCCAGCAGCCCACCGGGACAGGGGAACTACGAGCAGTACTTC. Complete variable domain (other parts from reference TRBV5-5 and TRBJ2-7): DAGVTQSPTHLIKTRGQQVTLRCSPISGHKSVSWYQQVLGQGPQFIFQYYEKEERGRGNFPDRFSARQFPNYSSELNVNALLLGDSALYLCASSPPGQGNYEQYFGPGTRLTVT.

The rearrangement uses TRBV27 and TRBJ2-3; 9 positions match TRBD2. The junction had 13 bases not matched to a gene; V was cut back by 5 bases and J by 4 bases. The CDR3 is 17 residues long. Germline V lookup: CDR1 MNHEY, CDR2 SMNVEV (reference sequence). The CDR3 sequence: CASSPSPGAGGPDTQYF. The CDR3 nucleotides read TGTGCCAGCAGTCCCTCCCCGGGGGCGGGGGGGCCAGATACGCAGTATTTT.

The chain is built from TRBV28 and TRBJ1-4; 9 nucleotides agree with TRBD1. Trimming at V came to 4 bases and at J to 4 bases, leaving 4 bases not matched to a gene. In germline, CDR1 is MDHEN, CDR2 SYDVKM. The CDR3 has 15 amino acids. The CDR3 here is CASSSKTGGNEKLFF. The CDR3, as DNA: TGTGCCAGCAGTTCGAAGACAGGGGGTAATGAAAAACTGTTTTTT.

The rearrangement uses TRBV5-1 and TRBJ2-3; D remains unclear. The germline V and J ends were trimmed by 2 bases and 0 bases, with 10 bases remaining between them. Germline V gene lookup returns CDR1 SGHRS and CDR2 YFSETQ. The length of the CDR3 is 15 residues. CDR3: CASSLARPSTDTQYF. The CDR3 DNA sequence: TGCGCCAGCAGCTTAGCCAGGCCAAGCACAGATACGCAGTATTTT.

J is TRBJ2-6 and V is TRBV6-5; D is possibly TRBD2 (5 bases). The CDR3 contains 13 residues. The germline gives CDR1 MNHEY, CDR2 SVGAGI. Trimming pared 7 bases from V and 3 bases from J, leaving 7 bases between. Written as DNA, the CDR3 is TGTGCCAGCAACGGGGTTGGGGCCAACGTCCTGACTTTC. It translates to CASNGVGANVLTF.

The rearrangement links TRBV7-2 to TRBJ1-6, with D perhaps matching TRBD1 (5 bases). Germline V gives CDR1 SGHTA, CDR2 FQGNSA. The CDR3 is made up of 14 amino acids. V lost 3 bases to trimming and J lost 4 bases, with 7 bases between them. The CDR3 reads CASSLQGYNSPLHF. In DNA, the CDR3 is TGTGCCAGCAGCTTGCAGGGTTATAATTCACCCCTCCACTTT.

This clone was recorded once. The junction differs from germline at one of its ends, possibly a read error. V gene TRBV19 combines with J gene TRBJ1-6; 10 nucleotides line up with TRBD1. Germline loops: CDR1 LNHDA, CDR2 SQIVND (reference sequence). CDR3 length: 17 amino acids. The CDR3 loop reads CASSLDALGTGASPLHF. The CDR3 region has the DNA TGTGCCAGTAGTTTAGACGCCCTCGGGACAGGGGCTTCACCCCTCCACTTT.

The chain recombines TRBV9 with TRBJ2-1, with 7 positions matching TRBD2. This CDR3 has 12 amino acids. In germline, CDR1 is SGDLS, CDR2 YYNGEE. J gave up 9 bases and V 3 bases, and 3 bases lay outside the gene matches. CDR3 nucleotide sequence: TGTGCCAGCAGCGCCGAGCGGGGTGAGCAGTTCTTC. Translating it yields CASSAERGEQFF.

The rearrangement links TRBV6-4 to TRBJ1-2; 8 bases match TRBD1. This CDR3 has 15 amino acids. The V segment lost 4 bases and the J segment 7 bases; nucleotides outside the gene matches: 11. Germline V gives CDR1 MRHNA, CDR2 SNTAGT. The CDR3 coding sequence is TGTGCCAGCAGTGTCGGGGCAGGGGGCGTCGGTGGCTACACCTTC. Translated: CASSVGAGGVGGYTF.

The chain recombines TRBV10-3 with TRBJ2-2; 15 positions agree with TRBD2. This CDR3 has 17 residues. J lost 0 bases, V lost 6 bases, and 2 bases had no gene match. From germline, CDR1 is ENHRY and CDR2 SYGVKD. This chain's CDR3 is CAISGTSGGTNTGELFF. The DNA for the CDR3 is TGTGCCATCAGCGGGACTAGCGGGGGGACGAACACCGGGGAGCTGTTTTTT.

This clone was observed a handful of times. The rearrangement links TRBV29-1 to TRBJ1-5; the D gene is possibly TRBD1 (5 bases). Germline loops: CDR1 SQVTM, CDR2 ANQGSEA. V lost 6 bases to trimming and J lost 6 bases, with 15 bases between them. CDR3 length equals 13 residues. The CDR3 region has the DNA TGCAGCGTGGAAAAGGACCAGGGTCAGCCCCAGCATTTT. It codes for CSVEKDQGQPQHF.

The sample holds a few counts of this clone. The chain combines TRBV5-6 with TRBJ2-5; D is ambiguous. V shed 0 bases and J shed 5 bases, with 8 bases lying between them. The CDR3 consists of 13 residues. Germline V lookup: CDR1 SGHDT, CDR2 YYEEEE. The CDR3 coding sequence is TGTGCCAGCAGCTTGGATAGAGTCGAGACCCAGTACTTC. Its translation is CASSLDRVETQYF.

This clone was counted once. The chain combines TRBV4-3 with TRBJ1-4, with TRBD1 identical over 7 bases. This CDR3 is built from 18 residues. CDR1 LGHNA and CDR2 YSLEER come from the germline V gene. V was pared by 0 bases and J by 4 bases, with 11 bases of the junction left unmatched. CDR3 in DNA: TGCGCCAGCAGCCAAGAAAGAAAGGGGGCCCGACTTAATGAAAAACTGTTTTTT. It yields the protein CASSQERKGARLNEKLFF.

The CDR3, as DNA: TGTGCCAGCAGCTTATACGGAGCTAACTATGGCTACACCTTC. Amino acids: CASSLYGANYGYTF. This chain joins TRBV7-2 and TRBJ1-2, with no clear D. Trimming took 2 bases from V and 0 from J, leaving 7 bases between them. This CDR3 has 14 amino acids. Germline CDR1 SGHTA, CDR2 FQGNSA.

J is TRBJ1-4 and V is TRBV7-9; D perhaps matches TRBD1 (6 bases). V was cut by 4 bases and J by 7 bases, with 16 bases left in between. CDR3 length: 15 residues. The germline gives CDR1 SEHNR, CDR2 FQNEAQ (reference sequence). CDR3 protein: CASSSAVAGVEKLFF. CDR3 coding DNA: TGTGCCAGCAGCTCAGCTGTCGCAGGGGTTGAAAAACTGTTTTTT.

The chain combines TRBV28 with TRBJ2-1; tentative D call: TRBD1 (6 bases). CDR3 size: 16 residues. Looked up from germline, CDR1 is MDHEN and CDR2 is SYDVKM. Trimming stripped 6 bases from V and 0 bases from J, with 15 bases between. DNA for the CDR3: TGTGCCAGCAGGGGCCAGGGGCCGAGCTCCTACAATGAGCAGTTCTTC. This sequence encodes CASRGQGPSSYNEQFF.